Below, 21 T cell receptor beta chains from the same sample are listed, as sequenced in a study of shared clonotypes between healthy human individuals. The table came from immunoSEQ multiplex PCR; TCRdb's copy has only in-frame clones and leaves some out. The repertoire includes some 690,000 clones, less than 95% of them detected once, and 34% sits in the top ten. Sequencing input: memory CD8+ T cells from PBMCs. The subset denotes: CD45RO+ cells pooled with CCR7-negative TemRA cells. The receptors were gathered from a man younger than 35 in good health. Some clones in this sample may be carry-over from other donors' samples.

The V and J genes are TRBV5-1 and TRBJ2-7; D unresolved. This CDR3 contains 14 residues. Trimming pared 0 bases from V and 2 bases from J, leaving 9 bases between. CDR1 and CDR2 (germline): SGHRS, YFSETQ. CDR3 in DNA: TGCGCCAGCAGCTTGGAGGTCGGACCCTACGAGCAGTACTTC. It codes for CASSLEVGPYEQYF.

This chain links TRBV4-2 with TRBJ2-7; 15 bases map to TRBD2. The germline gives CDR1 LGHNA, CDR2 YNFKEQ. The CDR3 consists of 16 residues. After removal of 7 bases from V and 7 bases from J, the junction contained 11 bases not matched to a gene. CDR3 protein: CASTRTSGRVMGEQYF. In nucleotides, the CDR3 is TGTGCCAGCACGAGGACTAGCGGGAGGGTGATGGGTGAGCAGTACTTC.

The CDR3 is CASSIISGGDYNEQFF. In nucleotides, the CDR3 is TGTGCCAGTAGTATAATTAGCGGGGGGGACTACAATGAGCAGTTCTTC. The J gene is TRBJ2-1, the V gene TRBV19; 11 bases are a match to TRBD2. V lost 2 bases, J lost 3 bases, and 3 bases stayed unmatched. The length of the CDR3 is 16 residues. Germline values: CDR1 LNHDA, CDR2 SQIVND (reference sequence).

The V gene is TRBV9, the J gene TRBJ2-3; D possibly matches TRBD1 or TRBD2 (5 bases each). Between the trimmed V and J ends, which lost 4 bases and 0 bases, there was a span of 18 bases. Germline V gene lookup returns CDR1 SGDLS and CDR2 YYNGEE. The CDR3 runs to 17 residues. CDR3 amino acids: CASSRERTPTSTDTQYF. The CDR3 coding sequence is TGTGCCAGCAGCAGAGAGCGGACACCGACTAGCACAGATACGCAGTATTTT.

The DNA for the CDR3 is TGCGCCAGCAGCCAAGCGAGGCGGGAGGGCACCGGGGAGCTGTTTTTT. This encodes CASSQARREGTGELFF. This chain uses TRBV4-1 with TRBJ2-2; 9 nucleotides align to TRBD2. Germline V lookup: CDR1 MGHRA, CDR2 YSYEKL. This CDR3 has 16 amino acids. Trimming at V came to 1 base and at J to 4 bases, leaving 4 bases not matched to a gene.

The chain carries TRBV27 and TRBJ2-3, with D uncertain. Trimming took off 5 bases at V and 2 bases at J, with 8 bases between the two ends. The germline CDR1 and CDR2 sequences are MNHEY and SMNVEV (reference sequence). The CDR3 runs 13 residues. As DNA, the CDR3 is TGTGCCAGCAGTCCCCTAGTCACAGATACGCAGTATTTT. This translates into CASSPLVTDTQYF.

This clone showed up many times. J is TRBJ1-5 and V is TRBV30, with no clear D. This CDR3 contains 13 residues. CDR1 and CDR2 (germline): GTSNPN, SVGIG (reference sequence). V lost 1 base, J lost 0 bases, and 4 bases lay in between. CDR3 DNA: TGTGCCTGGAGTGAAAGTAGCAATCAGCCCCAGCATTTT. Translated: CAWSESSNQPQHF.

The chain uses TRBV29-1 and TRBJ1-1; 9 bases match TRBD1. V shed 6 bases and J 5 bases; nucleotides not matched to a gene: 4. The germline gives CDR1 SQVTM, CDR2 ANQGSEA. The CDR3 length is 12 residues. CDR3 region: CSVGQGGTEAFF. The CDR3 region has the DNA TGCAGCGTGGGACAGGGCGGGACTGAAGCTTTCTTT.

This sequence joins TRBV11-2 and TRBJ2-1, with TRBD2 matching 8 bases. Trimming cost V 6 bases and J 3 bases; bases outside gene matches: 10. The CDR3 loop spans 16 amino acids. Looked up from germline, CDR1 is SGHAT and CDR2 is FQNNGV. CDR3 in DNA: TGTGCCAGCAGGGGGCTGGGCGGGAGGAACTACAATGAGCAGTTCTTC. Its translation is CASRGLGGRNYNEQFF.

The CDR3 region is CASSGWGTEKAYEQYF. DNA of the CDR3: TGTGCCAGTAGTGGATGGGGGACAGAAAAAGCCTACGAGCAGTACTTC. The chain joins TRBV19 to TRBJ2-7, with 7 bases that match TRBD1. The germline CDR1 and CDR2 sequences are LNHDA and SQIVND (reference sequence). V lost 5 bases to trimming and J lost 2 bases; unmatched junction nucleotides: 12. The CDR3 consists of 16 residues.

The chain combines TRBV7-9 with TRBJ2-7; possibly TRBD2 for D (6 bases). V lost 11 bases and J lost 2, with 13 bases in between. The germline gives CDR1 SEHNR, CDR2 FQNEAQ (reference sequence). The CDR3 is 12 residues long. This CDR3 is CACGTVAYEQYF. The CDR3 DNA reads as TGTGCCTGCGGGACGGTAGCCTACGAGCAGTACTTC.

The chain carries TRBV7-9 and TRBJ2-7; D not certain. CDR1 SEHNR and CDR2 FQNEAQ come from the germline V gene (reference sequence). The CDR3 totals 14 residues. Trimming left V 1 base short and J 2 bases short, with 9 bases between. DNA of the CDR3: TGTGCCAGCAGCTTAGGAGGTAATACCTACGAGCAGTACTTC. Its translation: CASSLGGNTYEQYF. The whole variable domain, remainder taken from reference TRBV7-9 and TRBJ2-7, is DTGVSQNPRHKITKRGQNVTFRCDPISEHNRLYWYRQTLGQGPEFLTYFQNEAQLEKSRLLSDRFSAERPKGSFSTLEIQRTEQGDSAMYLCASSLGGNTYEQYFGPGTRLTVT.

The chain employs TRBV28 and TRBJ1-5; D remains unclear. Germline V gene data show CDR1 as MDHEN and CDR2 as SYDVKM. The germline V and J ends were trimmed by 3 bases and 7 bases, with 13 bases remaining between them. CDR3 length equals 14 residues. The CDR3 reads CASSFLNWGQPQHF. CDR3 bases: TGTGCCAGCAGTTTTCTAAATTGGGGACAGCCCCAGCATTTT. Together with reference TRBV28 and TRBJ1-5, the CDR3 gives the full variable domain: DVKVTQSSRYLVKRTGEKVFLECVQDMDHENMFWYRQDPGLGLRLIYFSYDVKMKEKGDIPEGYSVSREKKERFSLILESASTNQTSMYLCASSFLNWGQPQHFGDGTRLSIL.

V gene TRBV5-5 combines with J gene TRBJ1-5; 7 bases align to TRBD1. Germline-derived CDR1 and CDR2 are SGHKS and YYEKEE (reference sequence). The CDR3 loop spans 18 amino acids. The junction had 13 bases not matched to a gene; V was cut back by 3 bases and J by 1 base. CDR3 in amino acids: CASSYLPTGVVSNQPQHF. The CDR3 region has the DNA TGTGCCAGCAGCTACCTACCAACAGGGGTCGTGAGCAATCAGCCCCAGCATTTT.

Worth noting for this clone: Different DNA sequences within this sample yield the same CDR3. The CDR3 spells CSVEYSYEQYF. The CDR3 nucleotides are TGCAGCGTTGAGTACTCCTACGAGCAGTACTTC. This chain uses TRBV29-1 with TRBJ2-7; unclear D gene. The CDR3 spans 11 residues. Germline loops: CDR1 SQVTM, CDR2 ANQGSEA. V lost 3 bases and J 0 bases, leaving 3 bases between the germline ends.

This clone was found many times. This chain connects TRBV19 to TRBJ1-2; 9 bases match TRBD1. Germline V gene lookup returns CDR1 LNHDA and CDR2 SQIVND (reference sequence). The CDR3 has 15 residues. V gave up 5 bases and J gave up 4 bases; unmatched junction bases: 8. CDR3 nucleotides: TGTGCCAGTAGTCCCCGGGACAGGGACTTCTATGGCTACACCTTC. Protein product: CASSPRDRDFYGYTF.

The chain combines TRBV9 with TRBJ2-1; the D gene is possibly TRBD2 (6 bases). Deletions cut 3 bases from V and 2 bases from J, with 15 bases between. CDR3 length: 16 amino acids. Germline V CDR1 and CDR2: SGDLS, YYNGEE. The CDR3 DNA reads TGTGCCAGCAGCGCCATCAGCGGAGGGCCCTACAATGAGCAGTTCTTC. Translated, it gives CASSAISGGPYNEQFF.

This sequence joins TRBV5-1 and TRBJ1-4; 12 nucleotides line up with TRBD1. Germline trimming cut 0 bases from V and 6 bases from J; bases unmatched to any gene: 6. Germline CDR1 reads SGHRS; CDR2 reads YFSETQ. This CDR3 is built from 17 residues. CDR3 nucleotide sequence: TGCGCCAGCAGCTTGGAGGGACAGGGGGCGCAGGATGAAAAACTGTTTTTT. As protein: CASSLEGQGAQDEKLFF.

The CDR3 region is CASRGTTETSNYGYTF. CDR3 nucleotides: TGTGCCAGTAGGGGGACCACTGAAACGTCTAACTATGGCTACACCTTC. The chain is built from TRBV19 and TRBJ1-2; tentatively, D is TRBD1 (5 bases). The germline gives CDR1 LNHDA, CDR2 SQIVND (reference sequence). The CDR3 is made up of 16 amino acids. Trimming cost V 6 bases and J 0 bases, with 17 bases left between them. The full variable domain, with the rest looked up from reference TRBV19 and TRBJ1-2, is DGGITQSPKYLFRKEGQNVTLSCEQNLNHDAMYWYRQDPGQGLRLIYYSQIVNDFQKGDIAEGYSVSREKKESFPLTVTSAQKNPTAFYLCASRGTTETSNYGYTFGSGTRLTVV.

The rearrangement joins TRBV4-1 to TRBJ2-4, with a weak D call TRBD1 (6 bases). V lost 1 base, J lost 0 bases, and 16 bases lay in between. Germline V gene sequence: CDR1 MGHRA, CDR2 YSYEKL. This CDR3 is 18 amino acids long. DNA of the CDR3: TGCGCCAGCAGCCAAGTTTTCCAGGGGAAGCTAGCCAAAAACATTCAGTACTTC. Protein: CASSQVFQGKLAKNIQYF.

About this clone: Other DNA sequences of this sample code for an identical CDR3. The chain links TRBV9 to TRBJ1-3; 9 bases are shared with TRBD1. The germline V gene encodes CDR1 SGDLS and CDR2 YYNGEE. With 3 bases clipped from V and 1 base from J, the junction kept 2 bases outside the gene matches. There are 15 residues in the CDR3. The CDR3 here is CASSGGTGSGNTIYF. The CDR3 DNA reads as TGTGCCAGCAGCGGGGGGACAGGGTCTGGAAACACCATATATTTT.